The rows below give T cell receptor beta chains drawn from one sample of a study of a mutant IDH1 vaccine in newly diagnosed glioma. The assay was immunoSEQ multiplex PCR, and TCRdb's table has in-frame clones only and misses some. The repertoire holds approximately 36,000 clones, 60% to 80% seen once, with less than 9.5% in the top ten. Source: PBMCs, taken from a glioma patient treated with radiotherapy, temozolomide or both. The receptor source for this set is a man in his forties with glioma. Some clones in this sample may be carry-over from other donors' samples. CDR3s include the opening cysteine and the closing phenylalanine or tryptophan. A D gene is named only where the DNA matches it firmly. Not all rows give a size; the values are once, few, many and, for expanded clones, a class.

>.|TRBJ1-1|.|TRBV19
TGTGCCAGTACCGCCTACAGGTCAGAGAGGACTGAAGCTTTCTTT
CASTAYRSERTEAFF
>TRBD2|TRBJ2-2|.|TRBV29-1
TGCAGCGTTCCCGCGGGGGAGAACACCGGGGAGCTGTTTTTT
CSVPAGENTGELFF
>.|TRBJ1-5|.|TRBV6-1
TGTGCCTCCATCGGGAGGGAATATAGCAATCAGCCCCAGCATTTT
CASIGREYSNQPQHF
>.|TRBJ2-7|.|TRBV30
TGTGCCTGGAGTGTAGGCGAGGCGCAGTACTTC
CAWSVGEAQYF
>TRBD1|TRBJ2-7|.|TRBV19
TGTGCCAGTAGCGAGGGGCAGGGGGTAGGCGAGCAGTACTTC
CASSEGQGVGEQYF
>.|TRBJ1-2|.|TRBV27
TGTGCCAGCAGTTTGGGCATAGGGGACTATGGCTACACCTTC
CASSLGIGDYGYTF
>TRBD1|TRBJ2-5|.|TRBV18
TGTGCCAGCTCACCTTACCGGGACAGAAAGCAAGAGACCCAGTACTTC
CASSPYRDRKQETQYF
>.|TRBJ2-7|.|TRBV18
TGTGCCAGCTCACCTCGGGACGACAGCTCCTACGAGCAGTACTTC
CASSPRDDSSYEQYF
>.|TRBJ1-6|.|TRBV7-9
TGTGCCAGCAGCCCGGGACCCCCTCATAATTCACCCCTCCACTTT
CASSPGPPHNSPLHF
>.|TRBJ1-5|once|TRBV7-9
TGTGCCAGCAGCTTAGTGGGCGGAACTCATCAGCCTCAGCATTTT
CASSLVGGTHQPQHF
>.|TRBJ2-5|.|TRBV5-1
TGCGCCAGCAGCTTGGGGGGTGTCTCGGGCCGCGAGACCCAGTACTTC
CASSLGGVSGRETQYF
>.|TRBJ1-5|.|TRBV4-1
TGCGCCAGCAGCCTTCGACGGGGGGCTATAGATCAGCCCCAGCATTTT
CASSLRRGAIDQPQHF
>TRBD1|TRBJ1-1|few|TRBV5-1
TGCGCCACCACCCGGGAAGGGGGCTTGAACACTGAAGCTTTCTTT
CATTREGGLNTEAFF
>TRBD1|TRBJ1-1|.|TRBV19
TGTGCCAGTAGTATTACCCCAGGGGGACAGGGAAAAACTGAAGCTTTCTTT
CASSITPGGQGKTEAFF
>.|TRBJ1-1|.|TRBV5-1
TGCGCCAGCAGGCGAATTCCAGGGACCGGAACTGAAGCTTTCTTT
CASRRIPGTGTEAFF
>TRBD2|TRBJ2-3|.|TRBV4-1
TGCGCCAGCAGCCAAGCCTTAGCGGGGGCCCGGGCAGATACGCAGTATTTT
CASSQALAGARADTQYF
>.|TRBJ1-2|few|TRBV19
TGTGCCAGTAAGGTCTCGGTTGTAAACTATGGCTACACCTTC
CASKVSVVNYGYTF
>.|TRBJ1-6|.|TRBV10-3
TGTGCCATCAGGAAAGGGGAGAATTCACCCCTCCACTTT
CAIRKGENSPLHF
>.|TRBJ2-5|.|TRBV5-6
TGTGCCAGCAGCTTAACGTTAAGGGGCTACCAAGAGACCCAGTACTTC
CASSLTLRGYQETQYF